The sequence of this TCR beta chain was determined in a study of early T cells in non-severe SARS-CoV-2 infection. Germline V gives CDR1 MNHNY, CDR2 SVGAGI (reference sequence). The CDR3 is 16 amino acids. The trim removed 2 bases at V and 6 bases at J, leaving 5 bases unmatched. Attached unique molecular identifiers marked individual cDNA molecules. TCRdb used MiXCR to reprocess the 5' RACE reads, holding one entry per CDR3 protein. The sample includes tens of thousands of distinct CDR3 sequences, about 5.6% of them seen just once. At least ten counts were recorded for this clonotype. This rearrangement joins TRBV6-6 to TRBJ2-1; 12 nucleotides align to TRBD2. The specimen was whole blood. The source of this sequence is an adult who was a healthcare worker with PCR-confirmed SARS-CoV-2 infection or an uninfected control (not recorded which). CDR3 coding DNA: TGTGCCAGCAGTTACCGACTAGCGGGAGCGGTCAATGAGCAGTTCTTC. This gives the protein CASSYRLAGAVNEQFF.